The 18 T cell receptor beta chains given below trace back to one sample, sequenced in a study of T cell responses to AZD1222 COVID-19 vaccine. Generated by immunoSEQ multiplex PCR, the TCRdb table keeps only in-frame clones and is missing some. Of some 110,000 clones in the sample, around 90% were seen once. The material sequenced was peripheral blood, taken on day 0 of AZD1222 vaccination. Receptors originate from an adult in good health.

J is TRBJ1-3 and V is TRBV6-1, with 10 bases matching TRBD1. V lost 1 base and J lost 3; bases outside the gene matches: 3. This CDR3 region has 16 residues. CDR1 and CDR2 from the germline V gene are MNHNS and SASEGT. CDR3 protein: CASSEGQGALGNTIYF. CDR3 sequence (DNA): TGTGCCAGCAGTGAAGGACAGGGGGCGCTTGGAAACACCATATATTTT.

The rearrangement uses TRBV27 and TRBJ2-5; the D is unclear. The ends were cut back, 1 base at V and 4 bases at J, with 19 bases in the middle. The germline gives CDR1 MNHEY, CDR2 SMNVEV (reference sequence). The CDR3 is made up of 17 amino acids. CDR3 nucleotides: TGTGCCAGCAGTTTATACCCCCCGGGCGCCCGTAGAGAGACCCAGTACTTC. As protein: CASSLYPPGARRETQYF.

This chain links TRBV7-2 with TRBJ2-7; 12 bases agree with TRBD2. The germline CDR1 and CDR2 sequences are SGHTA and FQGNSA. This CDR3 is built from 14 residues. V shed 5 bases, J shed 2 bases, and the junction held 1 base outside the gene matches. The CDR3 region has the DNA TGTGCCAGCAGCCCTAGCGGGGGGGCCTACGAGCAGTACTTC. Its protein product is CASSPSGGAYEQYF.

V gene TRBV6-2 or TRBV6-3 combines with J gene TRBJ2-5; D perhaps matches TRBD2 (6 bases). V was trimmed by 0 bases and J by 4 bases, leaving 9 bases between them. CDR3 length: 14 residues. The germline CDR1 and CDR2 sequences are MNHEY and SVGEGT. DNA for the CDR3: TGTGCCAGCAGTTACTCGACTAGGTCAGAGACCCAGTACTTC. This codes for CASSYSTRSETQYF.

The J gene is TRBJ2-7, the V gene TRBV19; TRBD2 matches at 10 bases. V lost 3 bases and J lost 5; bases outside the gene matches: 7. This CDR3 is built from 15 residues. Germline CDR1 and CDR2: LNHDA and SQIVND (reference sequence). CDR3 nucleotide sequence: TGTGCCAGTAGTATTACCAGCGGGAGGGTTAACGAGCAGTACTTC. This sequence encodes CASSITSGRVNEQYF.

The chain combines TRBV28 with TRBJ1-1, with 8 bases that match TRBD1. This CDR3 contains 13 residues. Per the germline V gene, CDR1 is MDHEN and CDR2 is SYDVKM. With 9 bases clipped from V and 4 bases from J, the junction kept 7 bases outside the gene matches. Written as DNA, the CDR3 is TGTGCCAGTCGGACAGGGAATCCCACTGAAGCTTTCTTT. Protein: CASRTGNPTEAFF.

The chain links TRBV6-2 or TRBV6-3 to TRBJ2-7, with D possibly being TRBD2 (6 bases). Between the trimmed V and J ends, which lost 0 bases and 4 bases, there was a span of 22 bases. Germline V lookup: CDR1 MNHEY, CDR2 SVGEGT. The length of the CDR3 is 18 residues. CDR3 in DNA: TGTGCCAGCAGTTACTCGATTGGTTTAGTAGCGGTCGGATACGAGCAGTACTTC. Its protein product is CASSYSIGLVAVGYEQYF.

The V gene is TRBV19, the J gene TRBJ2-5, with D maybe TRBD1 (5 bases). Looked up from germline, CDR1 is LNHDA and CDR2 is SQIVND (reference sequence). Trimming cost V 3 bases and J 2 bases, with 7 bases left between them. The CDR3 length is 13 residues. This CDR3 is CASSMTEQETQYF. CDR3 nucleotide sequence: TGTGCCAGTAGTATGACAGAACAAGAGACCCAGTACTTC.

This clone was observed a single time. This rearrangement joins TRBV11-2 to TRBJ2-7, with TRBD1 matching over 9 bases. The germline gives CDR1 SGHAT, CDR2 FQNNGV. There are 13 residues in the CDR3. The V segment lost 4 bases and the J segment 3 bases; nucleotides outside the gene matches: 1. In DNA, the CDR3 is TGTGCCAGCAGCTGGACAGGGGTCTACGAGCAGTACTTC. As protein: CASSWTGVYEQYF.

About this clone: Within the sample, other DNA sequences also encode this same CDR3. This rearrangement joins TRBV7-9 to TRBJ1-1; D ambiguous. V was clipped by 3 bases and J by 1 base, with 3 bases between them. Germline V gene lookup returns CDR1 SEHNR and CDR2 FQNEAQ (reference sequence). The CDR3 is 12 residues long. CDR3 DNA: TGTGCCAGCAGCTTTAGGAACACTGAAGCTTTCTTT. Protein product: CASSFRNTEAFF.

CDR3 in amino acids: CSVEGGDRANTEAFF. The CDR3 DNA reads TGCAGCGTTGAAGGGGGGGACAGGGCGAACACTGAAGCTTTCTTT. The J gene is TRBJ1-1, the V gene TRBV29-1, with TRBD1 matching over 9 bases. The CDR3 is 15 residues long. Trimming removed 1 base from V and 1 base from J; junction bases left unmatched: 4. Germline CDR1 is SQVTM and CDR2 is ANQGSEA. Using reference TRBV29-1 and TRBJ1-1 for the parts outside the CDR3, the full variable domain is SAVISQKPSRDICQRGTSLTIQCQVDSQVTMMFWYRQQPGQSLTLIATANQGSEATYESGFVIDKFPISRPNLTFSTLTVSNMSPEDSSIYLCSVEGGDRANTEAFFGQGTRLTVV.

V gene TRBV28 combines with J gene TRBJ2-7, with 10 bases matching TRBD2. The germline V gene has CDR1 MDHEN and CDR2 SYDVKM. V lost 6 bases and J lost 3; bases outside the gene matches: 8. The CDR3 consists of 15 residues. The CDR3 loop reads CASSTWTSGNYEQYF. For the CDR3, the DNA is TGTGCCAGCAGCACCTGGACTAGCGGCAACTACGAGCAGTACTTC.

This clone has only a few counts. The chain couples TRBV30 to TRBJ1-5; 7 nucleotides agree with TRBD1. The CDR3 runs 13 residues. Trimming took 2 bases from V and 4 from J; bases not matched to a gene: 2. In germline, CDR1 is GTSNPN, CDR2 SVGIG (reference sequence). The CDR3 sequence: CAWSNRGNQPQHF. The CDR3 DNA reads TGTGCCTGGAGTAACAGGGGTAATCAGCCCCAGCATTTT.

V is TRBV18 and J is TRBJ1-5; tentative D call: TRBD1 (5 bases). In germline, CDR1 is KGHSH, CDR2 LQKENI. The CDR3 is made up of 15 amino acids. V was cut by 3 bases and J by 4 bases, with 13 bases left in between. The CDR3 nucleotides are TGTGCCAGCTCACCCCGGGGCAGCGAAAATCAGCCCCAGCATTTT. Protein sequence: CASSPRGSENQPQHF. Together with reference TRBV18 and TRBJ1-5, the CDR3 gives the full variable domain: NAGVMQNPRHLVRRRGQEARLRCSPMKGHSHVYWYRQLPEEGLKFMVYLQKENIIDESGMPKERFSAEFPKEGPSILRIQQVVRGDSAAYFCASSPRGSENQPQHFGDGTRLSIL.

The chain links TRBV19 to TRBJ2-1; the match to TRBD2 covers 10 bases. V lost 5 bases and J lost 3; bases outside the gene matches: 7. The CDR3 loop spans 16 amino acids. Germline assignment: CDR1 LNHDA and CDR2 SQIVND (reference sequence). The CDR3 loop reads CASSLRTSGVYNEQFF. DNA for the CDR3: TGTGCCAGTAGTCTCCGGACTAGCGGAGTCTACAATGAGCAGTTCTTC.

The CDR3 DNA reads as TGTGCCAGCAGCGTAGCGGGGGGGGTGACAGATACGCAGTATTTT. It specifies CASSVAGGVTDTQYF. The V call is TRBV2, the J call TRBJ2-3; 11 bases align to TRBD2. Germline assignment: CDR1 SNHLY and CDR2 FYNNEI. The junction had 5 bases not matched to a gene; V was cut back by 6 bases and J by 3 bases. The CDR3 runs to 15 residues. Supplemented by reference TRBV2 and TRBJ2-3, the full variable domain reads EPEVTQTPSHQVTQMGQEVILRCVPISNHLYFYWYRQILGQKVEFLVSFYNNEISEKSEIFDDQFSVERPDGSNFTLKIRSTKLEDSAMYFCASSVAGGVTDTQYFGPGTRLTVL.

The CDR3 protein is CASSEQGQGFETQYF. CDR3 bases: TGTGCCAGCAGTGAACAGGGACAGGGATTTGAGACCCAGTACTTC. V usage is TRBV6-1 and J usage is TRBJ2-5; 9 bases are shared with TRBD1. CDR1 is MNHNS and CDR2 is SASEGT in the germline V gene. V was clipped by 2 bases and J by 5 bases; unmatched bases: 6. CDR3 size: 15 residues.

The chain combines TRBV9 with TRBJ1-3; D is ambiguous. CDR3 length: 15 residues. The V end lost 4 bases, the J end lost 0 bases, and 11 bases lay between the germline ends. Germline values: CDR1 SGDLS, CDR2 YYNGEE. CDR3 nucleotide sequence: TGTGCCAGCAGCCCGGCCCTCTCCTCTGGAAACACCATATATTTT. This encodes CASSPALSSGNTIYF.